Given below is one TCR beta chain in context. The CDR3 runs to 15 residues. J gave up 2 bases and V 9 bases, and 10 bases lay outside the gene matches. Germline V CDR1 and CDR2: LNHDA, SQIVND (reference sequence). The sample belongs to a study of blood T cell repertoires in COVID-19. Background on the study: Acute and convalescent COVID-19 specimens originated in the United States, Italy and Spain. T cells, B-cell-depleted T cells, or PBMCs supplied cDNA or gDNA.

The authors' processing: Reference gene primer amplification gave estimated nucleated cell counts. Libraries were prepared by immunoSEQ multiplex PCR; TCRdb keeps only in-frame clonotypes and omits some of them. The V and J calls and the clone size are those of that table, but D and trimming were determined from the DNA. Of over 100,000 clones in the sample, roughly nine tenths are singletons; the top ten hold approximately 5.6%. Material: peripheral blood. The V and J genes are TRBV19 and TRBJ1-5; 7 bases fit TRBD1. The TCR sequence derives from a human donor in a cohort sampled during active COVID-19. CDR3 loop: CASEPGQLGNQPQHF. The CDR3 bases are TGTGCCAGCGAACCGGGACAGCTAGGCAATCAGCCCCAGCATTTT.